This TCR beta chain originates from a study of blood T cell repertoires in COVID-19. Participant age was about 18 to 89 years, and participants resided in about 25 US areas. Categorization into cohorts depended on clinical history that participants reported. Before they entered the study, exposed participants had met a COVID-19 case within 2 weeks. The method was immunoSEQ multiplex PCR; TCRdb's version includes in-frame clones alone and lacks a portion of them. Of 230,000 or so clones in the sample, about 85% were seen once. In this sample, this clone turned up once. Trimming took off 7 bases at V and 0 bases at J, with 12 bases between the two ends. There are 14 residues in the CDR3. Looked up from germline, CDR1 is LNHDA and CDR2 is SQIVND (reference sequence).

The chain couples TRBV19 to TRBJ2-5, with no clear D. Sequenced: PBMCs or T cells enriched from blood (not recorded which). This TCR was recovered from a woman aged 50 to 65 who had been exposed to COVID-19. The chain's CDR3 is CASTPGRHQETQYF. The CDR3 DNA is TGTGCCAGTACACCCGGCAGGCACCAAGAGACCCAGTACTTC. Full variable domain (missing parts from reference TRBV19 and TRBJ2-5): DGGITQSPKYLFRKEGQNVTLSCEQNLNHDAMYWYRQDPGQGLRLIYYSQIVNDFQKGDIAEGYSVSREKKESFPLTVTSAQKNPTAFYLCASTPGRHQETQYFGPGTRLLVL.